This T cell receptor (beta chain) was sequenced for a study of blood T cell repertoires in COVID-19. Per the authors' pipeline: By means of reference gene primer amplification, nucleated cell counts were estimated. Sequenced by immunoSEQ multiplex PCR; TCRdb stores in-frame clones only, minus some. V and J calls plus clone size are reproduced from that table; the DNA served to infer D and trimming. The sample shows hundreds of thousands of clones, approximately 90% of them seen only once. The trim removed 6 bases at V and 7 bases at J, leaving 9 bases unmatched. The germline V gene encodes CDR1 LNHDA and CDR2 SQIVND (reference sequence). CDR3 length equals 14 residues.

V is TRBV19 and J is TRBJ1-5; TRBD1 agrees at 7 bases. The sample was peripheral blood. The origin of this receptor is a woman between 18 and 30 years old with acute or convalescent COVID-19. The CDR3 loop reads CASRGDRAWQPQHF. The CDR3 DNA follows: TGTGCCAGTAGGGGAGACAGGGCTTGGCAGCCCCAGCATTTT.